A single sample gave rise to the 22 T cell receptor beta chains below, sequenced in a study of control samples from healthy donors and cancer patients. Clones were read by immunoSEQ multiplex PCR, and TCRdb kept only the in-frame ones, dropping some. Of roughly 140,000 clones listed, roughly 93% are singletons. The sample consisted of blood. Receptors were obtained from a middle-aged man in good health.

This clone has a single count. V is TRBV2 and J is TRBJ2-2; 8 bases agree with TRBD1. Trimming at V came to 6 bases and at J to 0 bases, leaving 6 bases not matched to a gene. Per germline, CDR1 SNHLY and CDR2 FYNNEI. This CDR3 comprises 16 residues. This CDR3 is CASRETGDANTGELFF. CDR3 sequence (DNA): TGTGCCAGCAGGGAGACAGGGGACGCGAACACCGGGGAGCTGTTTTTT. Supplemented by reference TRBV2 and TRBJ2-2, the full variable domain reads EPEVTQTPSHQVTQMGQEVILRCVPISNHLYFYWYRQILGQKVEFLVSFYNNEISEKSEIFDDQFSVERPDGSNFTLKIRSTKLEDSAMYFCASRETGDANTGELFFGEGSRLTVL.

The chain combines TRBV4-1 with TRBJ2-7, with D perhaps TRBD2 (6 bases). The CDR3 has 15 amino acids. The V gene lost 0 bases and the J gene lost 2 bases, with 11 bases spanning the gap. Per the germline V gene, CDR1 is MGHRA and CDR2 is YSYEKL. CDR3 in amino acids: CASSQDGRDPYEQYF. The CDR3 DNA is TGCGCCAGCAGCCAAGACGGGAGAGACCCCTACGAGCAGTACTTC.

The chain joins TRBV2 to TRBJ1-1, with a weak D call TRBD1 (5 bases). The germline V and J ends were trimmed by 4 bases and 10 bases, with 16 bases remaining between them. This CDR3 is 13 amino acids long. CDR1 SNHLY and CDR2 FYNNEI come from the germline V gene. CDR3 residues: CASSGGRIKGAFF. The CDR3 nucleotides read TGTGCCAGCAGTGGGGGACGGATAAAAGGAGCTTTCTTT.

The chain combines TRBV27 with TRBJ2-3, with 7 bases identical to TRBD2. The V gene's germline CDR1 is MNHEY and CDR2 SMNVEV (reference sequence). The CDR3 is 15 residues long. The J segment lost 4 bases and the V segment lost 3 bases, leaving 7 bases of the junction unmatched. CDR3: CASSLSGTTPDTQYF. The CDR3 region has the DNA TGTGCCAGCAGTTTGAGCGGGACCACCCCAGATACGCAGTATTTT.

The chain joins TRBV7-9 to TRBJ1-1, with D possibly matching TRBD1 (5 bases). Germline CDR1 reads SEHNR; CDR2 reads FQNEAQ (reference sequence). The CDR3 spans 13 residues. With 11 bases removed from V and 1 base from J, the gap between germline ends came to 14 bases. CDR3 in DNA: TGTGCCGCCGCCGGGACGGGGAACACTGAAGCTTTCTTT. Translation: CAAAGTGNTEAFF. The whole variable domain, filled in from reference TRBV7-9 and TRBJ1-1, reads DTGVSQNPRHKITKRGQNVTFRCDPISEHNRLYWYRQTLGQGPEFLTYFQNEAQLEKSRLLSDRFSAERPKGSFSTLEIQRTEQGDSAMYLCAAAGTGNTEAFFGQGTRLTVV.

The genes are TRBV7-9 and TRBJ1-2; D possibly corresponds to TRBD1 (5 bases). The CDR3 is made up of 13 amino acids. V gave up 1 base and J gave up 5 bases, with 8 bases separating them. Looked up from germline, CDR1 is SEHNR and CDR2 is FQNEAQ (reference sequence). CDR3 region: CASSLGQLYGYTF. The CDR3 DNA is TGTGCCAGCAGCTTAGGACAGTTGTATGGCTACACCTTC.

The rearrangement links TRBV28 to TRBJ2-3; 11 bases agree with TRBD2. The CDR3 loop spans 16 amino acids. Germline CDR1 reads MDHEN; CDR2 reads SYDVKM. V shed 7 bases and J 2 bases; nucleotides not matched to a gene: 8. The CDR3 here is CASTLQTSGDTDTQYF. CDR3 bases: TGTGCCAGCACCTTACAGACTAGCGGGGACACAGATACGCAGTATTTT.

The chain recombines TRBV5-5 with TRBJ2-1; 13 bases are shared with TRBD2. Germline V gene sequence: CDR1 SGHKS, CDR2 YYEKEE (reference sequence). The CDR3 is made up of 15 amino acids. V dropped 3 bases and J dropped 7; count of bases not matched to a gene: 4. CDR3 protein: CASSSGTSGTNEQFF. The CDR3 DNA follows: TGTGCCAGCAGCTCCGGGACTAGCGGGACAAATGAGCAGTTCTTC.

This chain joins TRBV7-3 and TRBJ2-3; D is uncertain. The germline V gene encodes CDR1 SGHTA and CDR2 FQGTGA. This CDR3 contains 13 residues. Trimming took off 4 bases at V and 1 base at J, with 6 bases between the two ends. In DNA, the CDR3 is TGTGCCAGCAGCTCCATCGGCACAGATACGCAGTATTTT. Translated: CASSSIGTDTQYF.

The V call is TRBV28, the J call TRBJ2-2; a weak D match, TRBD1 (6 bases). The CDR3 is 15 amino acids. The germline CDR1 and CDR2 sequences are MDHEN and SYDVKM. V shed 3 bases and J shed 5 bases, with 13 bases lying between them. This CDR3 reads CASSFRGYGTGELFF. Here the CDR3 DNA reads TGTGCCAGCAGTTTCAGGGGCTATGGAACCGGGGAGCTGTTTTTT.

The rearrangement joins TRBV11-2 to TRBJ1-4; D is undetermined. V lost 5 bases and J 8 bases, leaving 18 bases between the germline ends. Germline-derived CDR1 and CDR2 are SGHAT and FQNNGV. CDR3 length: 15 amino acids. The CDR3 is CASSPLVLAGEKLFF. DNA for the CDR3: TGTGCCAGCAGCCCGTTGGTGTTGGCCGGGGAAAAACTGTTTTTT. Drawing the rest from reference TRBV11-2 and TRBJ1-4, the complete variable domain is EAGVAQSPRYKIIEKRQSVAFWCNPISGHATLYWYQQILGQGPKLLIQFQNNGVVDDSQLPKDRFSAERLKGVDSTLKIQPAKLEDSAVYLCASSPLVLAGEKLFFGSGTQLSVL.

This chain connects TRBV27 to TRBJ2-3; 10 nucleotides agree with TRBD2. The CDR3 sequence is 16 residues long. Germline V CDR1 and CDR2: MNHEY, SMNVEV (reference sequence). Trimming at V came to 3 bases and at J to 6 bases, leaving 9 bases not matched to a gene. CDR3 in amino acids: CASSFLTSGPTDTQYF. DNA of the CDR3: TGTGCCAGCAGTTTCCTGACTAGCGGGCCCACGGATACGCAGTATTTT.

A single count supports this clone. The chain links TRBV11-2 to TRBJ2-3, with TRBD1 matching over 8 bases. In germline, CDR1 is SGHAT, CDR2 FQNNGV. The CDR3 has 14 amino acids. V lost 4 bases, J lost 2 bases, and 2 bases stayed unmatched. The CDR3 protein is CASSWDRPTDTQYF. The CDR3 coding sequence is TGTGCCAGCAGCTGGGACAGGCCCACAGATACGCAGTATTTT.

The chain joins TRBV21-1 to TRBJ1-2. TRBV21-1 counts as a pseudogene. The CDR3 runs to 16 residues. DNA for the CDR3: TGTGCCAGCAGCGGCCAGAACGGGGTTGAGGACTATGGCTACACCTTC. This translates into CASSGQNGVEDYGYTF.

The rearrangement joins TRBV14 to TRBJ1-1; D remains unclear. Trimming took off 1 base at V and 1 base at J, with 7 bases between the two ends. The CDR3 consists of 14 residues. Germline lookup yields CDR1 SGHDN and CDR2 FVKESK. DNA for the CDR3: TGTGCCAGCAGCCAAGTTCCGCGGAACACTGAAGCTTTCTTT. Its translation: CASSQVPRNTEAFF.

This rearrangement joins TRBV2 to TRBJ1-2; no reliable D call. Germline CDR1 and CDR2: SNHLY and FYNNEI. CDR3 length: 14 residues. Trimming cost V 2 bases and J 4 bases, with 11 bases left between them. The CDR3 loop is CASSEPGIPYGYTF. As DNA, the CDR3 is TGTGCCAGCAGTGAACCCGGGATTCCCTATGGCTACACCTTC.

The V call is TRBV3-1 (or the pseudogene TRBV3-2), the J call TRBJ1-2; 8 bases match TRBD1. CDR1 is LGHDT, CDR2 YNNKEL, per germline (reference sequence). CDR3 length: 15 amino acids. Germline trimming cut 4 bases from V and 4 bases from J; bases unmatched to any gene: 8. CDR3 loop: CASSRDRGLSYGYTF. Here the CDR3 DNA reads TGTGCCAGCAGCCGAGACAGGGGCTTAAGCTATGGCTACACCTTC.

CDR3 bases: TGCGCCAGCAGCCAATTGTGCACAGATACGCAGTATTTT. Translated: CASSQLCTDTQYF. The chain combines TRBV5-1 with TRBJ2-3; D uncertain. The CDR3 loop spans 13 amino acids. Germline CDR1 reads SGHRS; CDR2 reads YFSETQ. Trimming removed 4 bases at V and 1 base at J, with 7 bases between.

CDR3 sequence (DNA): TGTGCCAGTAGATATTCGGGAATTGCCACAGATACGCAGTATTTT. Translation: CASRYSGIATDTQYF. The V call is TRBV19, the J call TRBJ2-3; possibly TRBD2 for D (5 bases). V lost 6 bases, J lost 2 bases, and 15 bases lay in between. The V gene's germline CDR1 is LNHDA and CDR2 SQIVND (reference sequence). The CDR3 runs to 15 residues.

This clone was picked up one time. The CDR3 nucleotides read TGTGCCAGCAGCTTAGATACTGCATACAATGAGCAGTTCTTC. Translation gives CASSLDTAYNEQFF. The rearrangement joins TRBV7-3 to TRBJ2-1, with unresolved D. The germline V gene has CDR1 SGHTA and CDR2 FQGTGA. V was shortened by 2 bases and J by 4 bases, with 9 bases between the two germline ends. CDR3 length: 14 residues.

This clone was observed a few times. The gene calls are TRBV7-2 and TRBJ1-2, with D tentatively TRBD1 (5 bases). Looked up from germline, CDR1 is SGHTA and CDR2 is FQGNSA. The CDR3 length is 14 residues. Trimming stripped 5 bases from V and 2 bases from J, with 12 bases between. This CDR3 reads CASSPGGWNYGYTF. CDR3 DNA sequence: TGTGCCAGCAGCCCGGGGGGATGGAACTATGGCTACACCTTC.

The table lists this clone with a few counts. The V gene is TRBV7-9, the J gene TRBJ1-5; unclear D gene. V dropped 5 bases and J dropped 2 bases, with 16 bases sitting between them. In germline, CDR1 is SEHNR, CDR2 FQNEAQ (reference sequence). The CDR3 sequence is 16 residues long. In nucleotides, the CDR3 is TGTGCCAGCAGCCGCTCCGGGAGAAATGGCAATCAGCCCCAGCATTTT. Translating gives CASSRSGRNGNQPQHF.